The 29 T cell receptor beta chains in this list originate from one sample, sequenced in a study of tacrolimus-resistant gene-edited T cells for transplant recipients. As for treatment: CRISPR-Cas9 RNP knockout of FKBP12 using synthetic sgRNA#2. PBMCs were stimulated approximately 6 hours with overlapping CMV pp65 and IE-1 peptide pools, then IFNgamma-secretion enriched. FKBP12 was knocked out on day 7 by electroporating Cas9 ribonucleoprotein. Culture with recombinant human IL-7 and IL-15 expanded the enriched CMV-specific T cells. The protocol was immunoSEQ multiplex PCR, while the TCRdb copy is restricted to in-frame clones and leaves out a portion. The table lists several hundred clones, about 35% of them singletons, with more than 65% in the top ten. This specimen consisted of a CMV-specific product grown in culture, obtained from cells with FKBP12 knockout. The receptors here all came from a human donor in good health, a blood donor.

The gene calls are TRBV24-1 and TRBJ2-3; D might be TRBD2 (5 bases). V was pared by 5 bases and J by 6 bases, with 8 bases between. This CDR3 region has 12 residues. Germline assignment: CDR1 KGHDR and CDR2 SFDVKD. For the CDR3, the DNA is TGTGCCACCAGTGCTTGGGAGGATACGCAGTATTTT. The encoded protein is CATSAWEDTQYF.

By its share, this clone is medium-sized. The chain recombines TRBV30 with TRBJ1-1; D remains unclear. V was pared by 3 bases and J by 2 bases, with 10 bases between. CDR3 size: 13 residues. Germline V gene data show CDR1 as GTSNPN and CDR2 as SVGIG (reference sequence). CDR3 in DNA: TGTGCCTGGAGGGCTGGCTTCAACACTGAAGCTTTCTTT. It encodes CAWRAGFNTEAFF. Full variable domain (remainder filled in from reference TRBV30 and TRBJ1-1): SQTIHQWPATLVQPVGSPLSLECTVEGTSNPNLYWYRQAAGRGLQLLFYSVGIGQISSEVPQNLSASRPQDRQFILSSKKLLLSDSGFYLCAWRAGFNTEAFFGQGTRLTVV.

This chain uses TRBV5-4 with TRBJ2-5; TRBD2 might be the D (5 bases). Trimming shortened V by 4 bases and J by 3 bases, and 22 bases separated the two germline ends. The CDR3 loop spans 17 amino acids. Per germline, CDR1 SGHNT and CDR2 YYREEE (reference sequence). Here the CDR3 DNA reads TGTGCCAGCAGCCCGGTAGGTAGGGAAGCGGAGAAAGAGACCCAGTACTTC. Protein: CASSPVGREAEKETQYF. The full variable domain, in which reference TRBV5-4 and TRBJ2-5 provide the parts outside the CDR3, is ETGVTQSPTHLIKTRGQQVTLRCSSQSGHNTVSWYQQALGQGPQFIFQYYREEENGRGNFPPRFSGLQFPNYSSELNVNALELDDSALYLCASSPVGREAEKETQYFGPGTRLLVL.

This chain links TRBV9 with TRBJ2-3; D ambiguous. The germline gives CDR1 SGDLS, CDR2 YYNGEE. With 1 base removed from V and 0 bases from J, the gap between germline ends came to 6 bases. This CDR3 is built from 14 residues. The CDR3 region is CASSVRFSTDTQYF. CDR3 DNA: TGTGCCAGCAGCGTAAGGTTCAGCACAGATACGCAGTATTTT.

J is TRBJ1-3 and V is TRBV28; 7 nucleotides agree with TRBD1. Germline CDR1 reads MDHEN; CDR2 reads SYDVKM. The ends lost 4 bases at V and 5 bases at J; junction bases unmatched: 8. CDR3 length: 15 residues. CDR3 amino acids: CASSSTGASRNTIYF. Written as DNA, the CDR3 is TGTGCCAGCAGTTCAACAGGGGCGTCGCGAAACACCATATATTTT.

The J gene is TRBJ2-7, the V gene TRBV9, with D possibly matching TRBD2 (6 bases). This CDR3 contains 15 residues. CDR1 is SGDLS and CDR2 is YYNGEE in the germline V gene. Between the trimmed V and J ends, which lost 3 bases and 1 base, there was a span of 14 bases. CDR3 loop: CASSERASASYEQYF. In DNA, the CDR3 is TGTGCCAGCAGCGAAAGGGCTAGCGCTTCCTACGAGCAGTACTTC. Full variable domain (rest looked up from reference TRBV9 and TRBJ2-7): DSGVTQTPKHLITATGQRVTLRCSPRSGDLSVYWYQQSLDQGLQFLIQYYNGEERAKGNILERFSAQQFPDLHSELNLSSLELGDSALYFCASSERASASYEQYFGPGTRLTVT.

This clone was observed a few times. This chain uses TRBV28 with TRBJ1-2, with 7 positions matching TRBD1. V lost 10 bases to trimming and J lost 1 base; unmatched junction nucleotides: 12. CDR3 length: 15 amino acids. Germline CDR1 reads MDHEN; CDR2 reads SYDVKM. The CDR3 nucleotides read TGTGCCACGCACCAATCCGGGACAGTTAACTATGGCTACACCTTC. Translated, it gives CATHQSGTVNYGYTF.

This clone qualifies as medium-sized (0.01 to 0.1%). V is TRBV16 and J is TRBJ2-7, with no clear D. Germline V lookup: CDR1 KGHSY, CDR2 FQNENV. Trimming cost V 2 bases and J 0 bases, with 14 bases left between them. The CDR3 is 16 residues long. DNA for the CDR3: TGTGCCAGCAGCCAAGGTCTGGCGGATCCCTCCTACGAGCAGTACTTC. It translates to CASSQGLADPSYEQYF. Full variable domain (missing parts from reference TRBV16 and TRBJ2-7): GEEVAQTPKHLVRGEGQKAKLYCAPIKGHSYVFWYQQVLKNEFKFLISFQNENVFDETGMPKERFSAKCLPNSPCSLEIQATKLEDSAVYFCASSQGLADPSYEQYFGPGTRLTVT.

This chain connects TRBV19 to TRBJ2-2; D not certain. Germline-derived CDR1 and CDR2 are LNHDA and SQIVND (reference sequence). Deletions cut 0 bases from V and 5 bases from J, with 4 bases between. The CDR3 is 13 amino acids. As DNA, the CDR3 is TGTGCCAGTAGTATAGAGGGAACCGGGGAGCTGTTTTTT. This gives the protein CASSIEGTGELFF.

V and J are TRBV5-1 and TRBJ1-1; D gene unclear. This CDR3 comprises 15 residues. In germline, CDR1 is SGHRS, CDR2 YFSETQ. Trimming pared 0 bases from V and 3 bases from J, leaving 12 bases between. The CDR3: CASSLGVGSDTEAFF. DNA for the CDR3: TGCGCCAGCAGCTTGGGGGTGGGGTCTGACACTGAAGCTTTCTTT.

The sample holds a few counts of this clone. This rearrangement joins TRBV6-5 to TRBJ1-2; weak D call: TRBD1 (5 bases). V was shortened by 8 bases and J by 4 bases, with 17 bases between the two germline ends. There are 14 residues in the CDR3. Per the germline V gene, CDR1 is MNHEY and CDR2 is SVGAGI. Written as DNA, the CDR3 is TGTGCCAGCTCCCCCGGGGGGACGCGCTATGGCTACACCTTC. Residues: CASSPGGTRYGYTF.

This clone is labeled as large. The rearrangement links TRBV4-3 to TRBJ1-3; D uncertain. The germline V and J ends were trimmed by 0 bases and 3 bases, with 12 bases remaining between them. CDR1 is LGHNA, CDR2 YSLEER, per germline. This CDR3 contains 16 residues. DNA of the CDR3: TGCGCCAGCAGCCAAGATGCCAGGCAAGGTGGAAACACCATATATTTT. Its translation: CASSQDARQGGNTIYF.

By frequency in the sample, this clone is medium-sized. V usage is TRBV3-1 (or the pseudogene TRBV3-2) and J usage is TRBJ1-5; D not certain. Looked up from germline, CDR1 is LGHDT and CDR2 is YNNKEL (reference sequence). The CDR3 length is 15 residues. V was trimmed by 5 bases and J by 2 bases, leaving 13 bases between them. The chain's CDR3 is CASSSRPTGNQPQHF. The CDR3 bases are TGTGCCAGCAGCTCCCGCCCAACAGGCAATCAGCCCCAGCATTTT.

This clone has only a few counts. The genes are TRBV5-1 and TRBJ1-4, with D tentatively TRBD1 (6 bases). This CDR3 contains 17 residues. The germline CDR1 and CDR2 sequences are SGHRS and YFSETQ. Trimming removed 2 bases from V and 7 bases from J, with 21 bases in between. The CDR3 nucleotides are TGCGCCAGCAGCTTAACAGGACAGCCAGAGAGTGGTGAAAAACTGTTTTTT. It is translated as CASSLTGQPESGEKLFF.

This clone was counted once. The CDR3 nucleotides read TGCGCCAGCAGTGCAGGGGCCCCCTCCTACAATGAGCAGTTCTTC. It translates to CASSAGAPSYNEQFF. J is TRBJ2-1 and V is TRBV10-2, with TRBD1 as a possible D gene (6 bases). V lost 4 bases to trimming and J lost 0 bases, with 10 bases between them. CDR1 and CDR2 from the germline V gene are WSHSY and SAAADI. The CDR3 runs to 15 residues.

The CDR3 region is CAPPEVEAFF. The CDR3, as DNA: TGTGCCCCACCTGAGGTTGAAGCTTTCTTT. V usage is TRBV24-1 and J usage is TRBJ1-1; no definite D call. Trimming cost V 12 bases and J 7 bases, with 11 bases left between them. Per germline, CDR1 KGHDR and CDR2 SFDVKD. CDR3 length: 10 amino acids.

The sample holds a few counts of this clone. This sequence joins TRBV7-2 and TRBJ2-5, with 7 bases identical to TRBD1. CDR1 and CDR2 from the germline V gene are SGHTA and FQGNSA. Trimming at V came to 5 bases and at J to 6 bases, leaving 6 bases not matched to a gene. This CDR3 has 13 residues. The CDR3 region has the DNA TGTGCCAGCAGCCCTTCGACAGGGAAGACCCAGTACTTC. This codes for CASSPSTGKTQYF.

This chain links TRBV19 with TRBJ1-5; possible D gene TRBD1, 6 bases. Looked up from germline, CDR1 is LNHDA and CDR2 is SQIVND (reference sequence). The V end lost 8 bases, the J end lost 0 bases, and 20 bases lay between the germline ends. CDR3 length equals 17 residues. The DNA of the CDR3 is TGTGCCAGTGGAAAGGGGGTACAACGTTATAGCAATCAGCCCCAGCATTTT. This gives the protein CASGKGVQRYSNQPQHF.

A few counts support this clone. The chain links TRBV7-2 to TRBJ1-2, with TRBD1 as a possible D gene (5 bases). With 5 bases removed from V and 6 bases from J, the gap between germline ends came to 16 bases. The CDR3 has 14 amino acids. Germline loops: CDR1 SGHTA, CDR2 FQGNSA. The CDR3 coding sequence is TGTGCCAGCAGCATCTCACGGGGGGGTCATGGCTACACCTTC. Translated: CASSISRGGHGYTF.

This CDR3 is CAKPGGSQYF. CDR3 coding DNA: TGTGCCAAGCCTGGCGGTTCTCAGTATTTT. The chain joins TRBV2 to TRBJ2-3; D ambiguous. CDR1 SNHLY and CDR2 FYNNEI come from the germline V gene. V was trimmed by 10 bases and J by 12 bases, leaving 14 bases between them. The CDR3 extends over 10 amino acids. The variable domain in full, with the rest retrieved from reference TRBV2 and TRBJ2-3, is EPEVTQTPSHQVTQMGQEVILRCVPISNHLYFYWYRQILGQKVEFLVSFYNNEISEKSEIFDDQFSVERPDGSNFTLKIRSTKLEDSAMYFCAKPGGSQYFGPGTRLTVL.

The gene calls are TRBV5-5 and TRBJ1-1; a possible D gene is TRBD1 (5 bases). The germline CDR1 and CDR2 sequences are SGHKS and YYEKEE (reference sequence). CDR3 length: 15 residues. Trimming stripped 2 bases from V and 3 bases from J, with 14 bases between. The CDR3 DNA sequence: TGTGCCAGCAGCTTACAGGATCACCGGGACACTGAAGCTTTCTTT. Translated, it gives CASSLQDHRDTEAFF. Full variable domain (outside the CDR3, taken from reference TRBV5-5 and TRBJ1-1): DAGVTQSPTHLIKTRGQQVTLRCSPISGHKSVSWYQQVLGQGPQFIFQYYEKEERGRGNFPDRFSARQFPNYSSELNVNALLLGDSALYLCASSLQDHRDTEAFFGQGTRLTVV.

This chain links TRBV10-1 with TRBJ2-1; D unresolved. This CDR3 region has 15 residues. Trimming took 0 bases from V and 8 from J, leaving 14 bases between them. CDR1 is WNHNN, CDR2 SYGVQD, per germline (reference sequence). The CDR3 coding sequence is TGCGCCAGCAGTGAGTCGATTCTGAGGTGCCATGAGCAGTTCTTC. It encodes CASSESILRCHEQFF.

By sample fraction, this clone is large (0.1 to 1%). The chain is built from TRBV7-9 and TRBJ2-1; 7 bases map to TRBD1. This CDR3 is 14 amino acids long. Germline V gene sequence: CDR1 SEHNR, CDR2 FQNEAQ (reference sequence). Trimming cost V 7 bases and J 5 bases; bases outside gene matches: 8. The CDR3 DNA reads TGTGCCAGCATCCTCCAGGGGGATAACAATGAGCAGTTCTTC. As protein: CASILQGDNNEQFF.

By share of the sample, this clone is medium-sized. V usage is TRBV5-1 and J usage is TRBJ1-1, with D unresolved. The CDR3 length is 14 residues. The germline V and J ends were trimmed by 3 bases and 1 base, with 10 bases remaining between them. The germline gives CDR1 SGHRS, CDR2 YFSETQ. The CDR3 nucleotides read TGCGCCAGCAGCTCTTGGGTTACGAACACTGAAGCTTTCTTT. Protein: CASSSWVTNTEAFF.

The V and J genes are TRBV27 and TRBJ2-1, with 13 bases aligning to TRBD2. Germline V gene lookup returns CDR1 MNHEY and CDR2 SMNVEV (reference sequence). This CDR3 contains 17 residues. With 5 bases clipped from V and 4 bases from J, the junction kept 8 bases outside the gene matches. CDR3 coding DNA: TGTGCCAGCAGTCCCATGACTAGCGGGGGGCGGTACAATGAGCAGTTCTTC. Residues: CASSPMTSGGRYNEQFF.

The rearrangement joins TRBV7-2 to TRBJ2-1; 9 positions agree with TRBD2. Looked up from germline, CDR1 is SGHTA and CDR2 is FQGNSA. The CDR3 totals 15 residues. Losses at the gene ends were 5 bases for V and 3 bases for J; bases not matched to a gene: 5. CDR3: CASSAGTSNYNEQFF. The CDR3 nucleotides read TGTGCCAGCAGCGCCGGGACTAGCAACTACAATGAGCAGTTCTTC.

This clone was counted a few times. The rearrangement joins TRBV24-1 to TRBJ1-5, with 7 bases identical to TRBD1. Trimming removed 4 bases from V and 7 bases from J; junction bases left unmatched: 9. CDR3 length: 15 amino acids. CDR1 is KGHDR, CDR2 SFDVKD, per germline. As DNA, the CDR3 is TGTGCCACCAGTGAAATCGGACAGGTTGGACAGCCCCAGCATTTT. Protein sequence: CATSEIGQVGQPQHF.

The genes are TRBV4-1 and TRBJ1-3, with 9 bases matching TRBD1. CDR1 is MGHRA, CDR2 YSYEKL, per germline. The CDR3 spans 15 residues. V gave up 0 bases and J gave up 4 bases; unmatched junction bases: 1. Here the CDR3 reads CASSQEGQGGNTIYF. CDR3 sequence (DNA): TGCGCCAGCAGCCAAGAGGGACAGGGAGGAAACACCATATATTTT.

The CDR3: CASSLADATSGGPKSDTQYF. CDR3 coding DNA: TGCGCCAGCAGCTTGGCCGATGCAACTAGCGGGGGACCGAAATCAGATACGCAGTATTTT. The chain has TRBV5-1 and TRBJ2-3; 11 positions agree with TRBD2. Germline V lookup: CDR1 SGHRS, CDR2 YFSETQ. J gave up 4 bases and V 0 bases, and 16 bases lay outside the gene matches. This CDR3 contains 20 residues.